Described below is a single T cell receptor beta chain sequence and its context. Antigen: not known. Here immunoSEQ multiplex PCR was the method, and the copy in TCRdb shows in-frame clones only, minus some. The table lists under 200,000 clones, more than 80% of them singletons. This record belongs to a study of T cell responses to AZD1222 COVID-19 vaccine. Trimming left V 6 bases short and J 2 bases short, with 8 bases between. The CDR3 totals 13 residues. Germline lookup yields CDR1 SNHLY and CDR2 FYNNEI. Study-wide points: Spike-specific TCR breadth and depth were elevated following two AZD1222 doses. Just five to seven people given AZD1222 tested seropositive at baseline. Females made up more of the donors, who were largely white British, and clonal diversity may have come out too low. Repertoire sampling was restricted to post-peak T cell response timepoints.

The chain has TRBV2 and TRBJ1-3; the D is unclear. This sample comprised peripheral blood, obtained 28 days after the second dose of the MenACWY control vaccine. The TCR was taken from an adult who received the MenACWY meningococcal vaccine as a control. In DNA form, the CDR3 reads TGTGCCAGCAGCGGACCCGCTGGAAACACCATATATTTT. Protein: CASSGPAGNTIYF.